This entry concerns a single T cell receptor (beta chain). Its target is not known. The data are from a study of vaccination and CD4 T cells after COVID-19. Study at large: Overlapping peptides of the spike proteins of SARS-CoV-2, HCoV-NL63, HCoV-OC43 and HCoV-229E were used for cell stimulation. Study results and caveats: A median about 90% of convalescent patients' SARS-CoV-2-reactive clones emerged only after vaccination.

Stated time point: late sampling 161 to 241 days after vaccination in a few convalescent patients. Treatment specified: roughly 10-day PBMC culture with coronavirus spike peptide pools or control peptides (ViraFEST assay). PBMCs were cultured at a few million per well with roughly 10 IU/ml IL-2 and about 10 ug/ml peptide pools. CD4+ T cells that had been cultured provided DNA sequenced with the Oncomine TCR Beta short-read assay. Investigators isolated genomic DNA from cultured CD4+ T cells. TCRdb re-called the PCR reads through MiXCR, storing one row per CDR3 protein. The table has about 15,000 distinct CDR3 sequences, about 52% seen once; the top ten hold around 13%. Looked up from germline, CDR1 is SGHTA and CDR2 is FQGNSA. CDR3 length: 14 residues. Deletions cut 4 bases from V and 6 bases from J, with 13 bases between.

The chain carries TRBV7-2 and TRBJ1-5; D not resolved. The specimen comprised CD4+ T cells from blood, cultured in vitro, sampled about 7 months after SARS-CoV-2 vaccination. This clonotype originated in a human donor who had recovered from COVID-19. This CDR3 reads CASSYLRGVQPQHF. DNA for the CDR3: TGTGCCAGCAGCTACCTTCGGGGTGTTCAGCCCCAGCATTTT.